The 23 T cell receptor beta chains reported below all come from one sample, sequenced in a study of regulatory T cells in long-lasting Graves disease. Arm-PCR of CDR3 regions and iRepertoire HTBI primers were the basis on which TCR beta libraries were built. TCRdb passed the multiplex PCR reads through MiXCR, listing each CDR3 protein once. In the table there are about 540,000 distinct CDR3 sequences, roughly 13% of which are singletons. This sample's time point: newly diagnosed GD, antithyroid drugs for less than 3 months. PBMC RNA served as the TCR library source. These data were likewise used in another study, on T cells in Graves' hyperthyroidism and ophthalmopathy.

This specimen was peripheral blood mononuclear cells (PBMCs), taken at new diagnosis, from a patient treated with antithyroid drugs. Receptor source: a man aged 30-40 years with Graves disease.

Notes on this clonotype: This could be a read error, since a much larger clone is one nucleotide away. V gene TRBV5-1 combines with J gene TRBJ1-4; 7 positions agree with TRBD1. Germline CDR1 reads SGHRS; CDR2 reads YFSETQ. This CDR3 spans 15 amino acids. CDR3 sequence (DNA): TGCCCCAGCAGCACAACAGGGGATGGTCATGAAAAACTGTTTTTT. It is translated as CPSSTTGDGHEKLFF.

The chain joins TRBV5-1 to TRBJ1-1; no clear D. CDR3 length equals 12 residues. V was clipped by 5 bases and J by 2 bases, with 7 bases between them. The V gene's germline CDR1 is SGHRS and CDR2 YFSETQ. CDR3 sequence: CASRVGNTEAFF. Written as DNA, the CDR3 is TGCGCCAGCAGAGTGGGCAACACTGAAGCTTTCTTT.

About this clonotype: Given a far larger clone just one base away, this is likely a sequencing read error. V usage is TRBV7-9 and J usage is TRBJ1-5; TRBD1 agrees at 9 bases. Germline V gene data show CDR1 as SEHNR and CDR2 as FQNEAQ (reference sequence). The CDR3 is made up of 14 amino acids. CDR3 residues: CASSLGDRVQPRHF. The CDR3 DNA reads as TGTGCCAGCAGCTTAGGGGACAGGGTTCAGCCCCGGCATTTT.

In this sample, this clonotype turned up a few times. The CDR3 bases are TGTGCCAGCAGCGAATCCGGCAGCTTCTTCTACAATGAGCAGTTCTTC. Translation: CASSESGSFFYNEQFF. The V gene is TRBV9, the J gene TRBJ2-1; D gene ambiguous. The CDR3 totals 16 residues. Trimming stripped 3 bases from V and 3 bases from J, with 16 bases between. CDR1 SGDLS and CDR2 YYNGEE come from the germline V gene.

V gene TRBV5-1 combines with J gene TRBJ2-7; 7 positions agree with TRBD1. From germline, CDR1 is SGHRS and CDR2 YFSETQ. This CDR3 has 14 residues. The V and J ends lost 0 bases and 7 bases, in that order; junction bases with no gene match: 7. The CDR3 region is CASSLGDSSREQYF. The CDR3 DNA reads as TGCGCCAGCAGCTTGGGGGACAGTTCCCGGGAGCAGTACTTC.

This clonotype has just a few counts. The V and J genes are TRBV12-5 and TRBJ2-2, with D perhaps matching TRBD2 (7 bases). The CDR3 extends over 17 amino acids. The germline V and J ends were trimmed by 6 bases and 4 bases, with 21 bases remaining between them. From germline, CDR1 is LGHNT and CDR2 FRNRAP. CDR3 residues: CASGQAMGAGVTGELFF. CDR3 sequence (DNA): TGTGCTAGTGGGCAAGCCATGGGGGCGGGAGTCACCGGGGAGCTGTTTTTT.

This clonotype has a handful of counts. For the CDR3, the DNA is TGTGCCAGCAGCTTAGGATTCGGACAGGGGTTGACCACTGAAGCTTTCTTT. This encodes CASSLGFGQGLTTEAFF. The V gene is TRBV7-2, the J gene TRBJ1-1; TRBD1 matches at 9 bases. From germline, CDR1 is SGHTA and CDR2 FQGNSA. The trim removed 1 base at V and 4 bases at J, leaving 10 bases unmatched. The CDR3 spans 17 residues.

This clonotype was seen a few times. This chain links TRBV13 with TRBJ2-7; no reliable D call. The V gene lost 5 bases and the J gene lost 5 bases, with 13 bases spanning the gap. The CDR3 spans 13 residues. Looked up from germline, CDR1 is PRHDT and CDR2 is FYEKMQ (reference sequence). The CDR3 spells CASSPRSQNEQYF. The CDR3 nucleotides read TGTGCCAGCAGCCCCCGAAGCCAAAACGAGCAGTACTTC.

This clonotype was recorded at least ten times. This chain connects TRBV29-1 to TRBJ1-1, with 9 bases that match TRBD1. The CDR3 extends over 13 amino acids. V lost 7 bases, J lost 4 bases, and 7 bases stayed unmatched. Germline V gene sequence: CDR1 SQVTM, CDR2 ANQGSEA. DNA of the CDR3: TGCAGCGGTTCCACAGGGGGCGGCACTGAAGCTTTCTTT. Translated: CSGSTGGGTEAFF.

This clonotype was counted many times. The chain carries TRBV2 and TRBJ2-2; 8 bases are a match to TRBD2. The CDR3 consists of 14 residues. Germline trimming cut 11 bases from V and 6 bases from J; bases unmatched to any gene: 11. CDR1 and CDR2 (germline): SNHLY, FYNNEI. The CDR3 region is CACGSSGKSGELFF. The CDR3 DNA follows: TGTGCCTGTGGAAGTAGCGGGAAATCCGGGGAGCTGTTTTTT.

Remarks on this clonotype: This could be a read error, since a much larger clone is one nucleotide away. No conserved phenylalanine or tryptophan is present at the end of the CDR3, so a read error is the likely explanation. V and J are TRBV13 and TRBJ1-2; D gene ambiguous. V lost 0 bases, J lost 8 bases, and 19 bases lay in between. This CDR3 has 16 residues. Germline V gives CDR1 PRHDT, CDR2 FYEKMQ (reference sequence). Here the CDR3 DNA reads TGTGCCAGCAGCTTAGGCCTTGAGGGTTTGTCCTCCGGCTACACCCTC. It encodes CASSLGLEGLSSGYTL.

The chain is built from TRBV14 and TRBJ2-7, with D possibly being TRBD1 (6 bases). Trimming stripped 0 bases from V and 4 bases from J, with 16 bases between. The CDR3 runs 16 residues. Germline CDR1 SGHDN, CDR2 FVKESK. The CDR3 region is CASSQDRTVRVYEQYF. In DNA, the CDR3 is TGTGCCAGCAGCCAAGACCGGACAGTTAGAGTTTACGAGCAGTACTTC.

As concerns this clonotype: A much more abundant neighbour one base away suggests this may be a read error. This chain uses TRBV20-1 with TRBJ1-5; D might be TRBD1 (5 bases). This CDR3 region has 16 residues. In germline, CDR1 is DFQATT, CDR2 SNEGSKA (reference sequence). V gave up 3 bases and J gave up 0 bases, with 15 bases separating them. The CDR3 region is CSASPPGGYSNQPQHF. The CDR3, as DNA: TGCAGTGCTAGCCCTCCCGGGGGTTATAGCAATCAGCCCCAGCATTTT.

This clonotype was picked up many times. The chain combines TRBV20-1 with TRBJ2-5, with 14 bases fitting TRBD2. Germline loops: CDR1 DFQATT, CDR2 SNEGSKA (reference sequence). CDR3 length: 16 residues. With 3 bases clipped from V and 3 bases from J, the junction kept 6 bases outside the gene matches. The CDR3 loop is CSARGTSGSLEETQYF. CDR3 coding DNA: TGCAGTGCTAGGGGGACTAGCGGGAGCTTGGAAGAGACCCAGTACTTC.

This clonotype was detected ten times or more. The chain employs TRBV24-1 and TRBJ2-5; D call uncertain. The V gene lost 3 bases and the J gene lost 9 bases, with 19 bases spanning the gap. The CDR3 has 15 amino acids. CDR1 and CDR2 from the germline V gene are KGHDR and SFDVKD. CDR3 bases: TGTGCCACCAGTGATCCACGGGCCCGCCAAAGGGCCCAGTACTTC. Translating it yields CATSDPRARQRAQYF.

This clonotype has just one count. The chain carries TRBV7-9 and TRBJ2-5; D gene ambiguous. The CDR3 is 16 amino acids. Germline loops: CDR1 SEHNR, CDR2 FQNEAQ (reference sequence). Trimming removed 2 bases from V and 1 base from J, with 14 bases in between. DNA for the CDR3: TGTGCCAGCAGCTTAAGGTCTGTCGGGCCCCAAGAGACCCAGTACTTC. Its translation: CASSLRSVGPQETQYF.

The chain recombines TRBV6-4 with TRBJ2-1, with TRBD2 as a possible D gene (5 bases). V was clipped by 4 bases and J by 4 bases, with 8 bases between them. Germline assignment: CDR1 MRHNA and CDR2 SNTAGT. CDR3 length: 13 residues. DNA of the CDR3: TGTGCCAGCAGTGGGCTAGCTTACAATGAGCAGTTCTTC. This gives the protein CASSGLAYNEQFF.

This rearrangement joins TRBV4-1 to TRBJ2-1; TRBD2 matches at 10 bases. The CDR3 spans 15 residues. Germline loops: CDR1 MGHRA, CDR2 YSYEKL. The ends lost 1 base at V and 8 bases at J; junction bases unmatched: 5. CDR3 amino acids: CASSQASSGSDEQFF. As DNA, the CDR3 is TGCGCCAGCAGCCAAGCTTCTAGCGGGAGCGATGAGCAGTTCTTC.

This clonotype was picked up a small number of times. The CDR3 region is CSARESSNWEQFF. CDR3 coding DNA: TGCAGTGCTAGAGAGTCGTCCAACTGGGAGCAGTTCTTC. The chain employs TRBV20-1 and TRBJ2-1; D not resolved. Trimming removed 0 bases at V and 10 bases at J, with 13 bases between. This CDR3 region has 13 residues. Germline CDR1 reads DFQATT; CDR2 reads SNEGSKA (reference sequence).

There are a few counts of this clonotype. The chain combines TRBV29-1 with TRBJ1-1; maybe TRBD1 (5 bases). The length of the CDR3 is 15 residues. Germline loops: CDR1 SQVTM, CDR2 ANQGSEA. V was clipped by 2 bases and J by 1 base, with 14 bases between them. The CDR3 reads CSVERDLSRNTEAFF. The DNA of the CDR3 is TGCAGCGTTGAACGGGACCTCTCGAGGAACACTGAAGCTTTCTTT.

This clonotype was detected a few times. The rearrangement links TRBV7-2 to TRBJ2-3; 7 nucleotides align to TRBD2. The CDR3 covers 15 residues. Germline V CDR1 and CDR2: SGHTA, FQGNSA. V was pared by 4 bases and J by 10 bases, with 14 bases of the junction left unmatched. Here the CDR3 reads CASSSLAGLPIAQYF. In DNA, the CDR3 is TGTGCCAGCAGCTCCTTAGCGGGCCTTCCGATAGCGCAGTATTTT.

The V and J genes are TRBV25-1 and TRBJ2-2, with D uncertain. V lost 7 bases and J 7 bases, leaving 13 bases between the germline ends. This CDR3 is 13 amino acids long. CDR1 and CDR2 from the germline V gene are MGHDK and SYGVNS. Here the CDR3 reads CASKLSSNGELFF. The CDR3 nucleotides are TGTGCCAGCAAGCTGTCTAGTAACGGGGAGCTGTTTTTT.

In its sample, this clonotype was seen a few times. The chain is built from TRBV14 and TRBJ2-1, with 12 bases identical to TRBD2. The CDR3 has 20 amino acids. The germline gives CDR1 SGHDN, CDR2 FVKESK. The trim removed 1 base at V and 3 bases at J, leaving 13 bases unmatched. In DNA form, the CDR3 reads TGTGCCAGCAGCCAAGTTCTAGCGGGAGGGCAGATTACGTACTACAATGAGCAGTTCTTC. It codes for CASSQVLAGGQITYYNEQFF.